This T cell receptor (beta chain) was sequenced during a study of T-cell memory formation after mild COVID-19. MiXCR, applied by TCRdb to the 5' RACE reads, yields one record per CDR3 protein. In the table there are fewer than 300,000 distinct CDR3 sequences, about a sixth of which are singletons. The CDR3 consists of 16 residues. Germline V lookup: CDR1 ENHRY, CDR2 SYGVKD. V lost 6 bases, J lost 4 bases, and 10 bases stayed unmatched. There are a few counts of this clonotype. The chain recombines TRBV10-3 with TRBJ2-5; TRBD2 matches at 11 bases. This clonotype was sampled from a man younger than 35 who had mild COVID-19 (a few samples of this study predate the infection). Cell type and time point are not known. The material sequenced was PBMCs or a T cell subset sorted from them (not recorded which). The CDR3 nucleotides are TGTGCCATCAGCTTAATAGCGGGGGGGACCCCAGAGACCCAGTACTTC. Its translation is CAISLIAGGTPETQYF.